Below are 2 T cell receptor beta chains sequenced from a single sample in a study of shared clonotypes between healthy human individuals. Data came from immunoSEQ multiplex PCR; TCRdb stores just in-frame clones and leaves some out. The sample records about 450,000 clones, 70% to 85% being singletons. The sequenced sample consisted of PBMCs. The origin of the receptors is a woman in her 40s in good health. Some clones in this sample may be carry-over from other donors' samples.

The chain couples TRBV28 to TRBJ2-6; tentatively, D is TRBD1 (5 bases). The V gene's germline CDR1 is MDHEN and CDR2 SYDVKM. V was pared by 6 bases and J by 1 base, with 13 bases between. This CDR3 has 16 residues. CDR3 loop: CASSMIQGSGANVLTF. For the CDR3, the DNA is TGTGCCAGCAGCATGATCCAGGGTTCTGGGGCCAACGTCCTGACTTTC.

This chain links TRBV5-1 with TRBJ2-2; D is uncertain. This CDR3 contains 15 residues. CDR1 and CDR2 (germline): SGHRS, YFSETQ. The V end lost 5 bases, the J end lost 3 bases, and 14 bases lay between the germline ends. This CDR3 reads CASSPLASDTGELFF. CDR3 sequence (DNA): TGCGCCAGCAGTCCTCTGGCGTCAGACACCGGGGAGCTGTTTTTT.